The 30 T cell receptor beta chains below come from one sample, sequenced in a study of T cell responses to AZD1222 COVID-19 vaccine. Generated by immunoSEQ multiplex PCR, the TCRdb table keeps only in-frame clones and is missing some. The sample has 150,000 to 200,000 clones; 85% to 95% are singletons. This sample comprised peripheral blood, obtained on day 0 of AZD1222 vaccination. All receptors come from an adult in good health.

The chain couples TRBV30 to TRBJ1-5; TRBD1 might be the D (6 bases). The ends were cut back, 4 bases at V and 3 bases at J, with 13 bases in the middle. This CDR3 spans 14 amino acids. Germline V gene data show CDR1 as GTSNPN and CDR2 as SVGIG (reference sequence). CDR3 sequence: CAWKGGQVNQPQHF. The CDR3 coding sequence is TGTGCCTGGAAGGGGGGGCAGGTCAATCAGCCCCAGCATTTT.

CDR3 nucleotides: TGTGCCAGCAGCTTGTTTGCTACCGAGCAGTACTTC. Translation gives CASSLFATEQYF. The chain combines TRBV5-4 with TRBJ2-7; D gene unclear. CDR1 SGHNT and CDR2 YYREEE come from the germline V gene (reference sequence). This CDR3 has 12 residues. V was cut by 1 base and J by 6 bases, with 8 bases left in between.

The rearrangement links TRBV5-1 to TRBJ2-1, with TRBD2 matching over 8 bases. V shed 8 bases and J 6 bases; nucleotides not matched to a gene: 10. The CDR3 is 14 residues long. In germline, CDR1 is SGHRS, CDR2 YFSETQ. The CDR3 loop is CASTEAGVRNEQFF. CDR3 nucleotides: TGCGCCAGTACTGAAGCGGGAGTCCGCAATGAGCAGTTCTTC.

CDR3 residues: CAWSVLTGVTEAFF. CDR3 bases: TGTGCCTGGAGTGTACTTACTGGGGTCACTGAAGCTTTCTTT. This chain uses TRBV30 with TRBJ1-1, with D unclear. CDR3 length: 14 amino acids. The germline CDR1 and CDR2 sequences are GTSNPN and SVGIG (reference sequence). Trimming took off 0 bases at V and 4 bases at J, with 12 bases between the two ends. Full variable domain (remainder filled in from reference TRBV30 and TRBJ1-1): SQTIHQWPATLVQPVGSPLSLECTVEGTSNPNLYWYRQAAGRGLQLLFYSVGIGQISSEVPQNLSASRPQDRQFILSSKKLLLSDSGFYLCAWSVLTGVTEAFFGQGTRLTVV.

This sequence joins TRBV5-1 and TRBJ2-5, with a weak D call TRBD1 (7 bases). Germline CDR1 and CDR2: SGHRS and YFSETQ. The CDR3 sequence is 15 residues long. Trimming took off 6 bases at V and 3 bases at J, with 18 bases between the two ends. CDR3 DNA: TGCGCCAGCACCTTTGGGCGGGACAGTAAAGAGACCCAGTACTTC. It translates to CASTFGRDSKETQYF.

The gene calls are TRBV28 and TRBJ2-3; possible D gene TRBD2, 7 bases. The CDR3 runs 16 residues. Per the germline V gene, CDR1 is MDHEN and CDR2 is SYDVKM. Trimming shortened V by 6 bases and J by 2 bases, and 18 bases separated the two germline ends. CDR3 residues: CASSPPRGAHTDTQYF. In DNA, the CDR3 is TGTGCCAGCAGCCCCCCCCGGGGGGCGCACACAGATACGCAGTATTTT.

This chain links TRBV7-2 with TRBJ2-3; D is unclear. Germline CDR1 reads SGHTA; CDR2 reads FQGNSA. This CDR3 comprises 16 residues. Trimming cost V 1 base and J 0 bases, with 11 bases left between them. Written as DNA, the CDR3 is TGTGCCAGCAGCTTAGGTCTGGCGGCTAGCACAGATACGCAGTATTTT. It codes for CASSLGLAASTDTQYF.

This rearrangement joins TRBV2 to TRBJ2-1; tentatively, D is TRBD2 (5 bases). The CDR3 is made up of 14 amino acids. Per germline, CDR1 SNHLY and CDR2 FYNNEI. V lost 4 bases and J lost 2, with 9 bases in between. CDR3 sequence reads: CASSGPGAYNEQFF. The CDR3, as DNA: TGTGCCAGCAGTGGGCCCGGGGCCTACAATGAGCAGTTCTTC.

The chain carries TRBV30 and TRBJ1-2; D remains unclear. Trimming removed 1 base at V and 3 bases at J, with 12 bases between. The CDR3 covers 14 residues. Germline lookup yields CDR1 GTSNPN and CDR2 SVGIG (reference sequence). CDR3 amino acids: CAWSAPFLDYGYTF. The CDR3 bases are TGTGCCTGGAGTGCTCCGTTTCTGGACTATGGCTACACCTTC. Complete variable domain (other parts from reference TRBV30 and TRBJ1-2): SQTIHQWPATLVQPVGSPLSLECTVEGTSNPNLYWYRQAAGRGLQLLFYSVGIGQISSEVPQNLSASRPQDRQFILSSKKLLLSDSGFYLCAWSAPFLDYGYTFGSGTRLTVV.

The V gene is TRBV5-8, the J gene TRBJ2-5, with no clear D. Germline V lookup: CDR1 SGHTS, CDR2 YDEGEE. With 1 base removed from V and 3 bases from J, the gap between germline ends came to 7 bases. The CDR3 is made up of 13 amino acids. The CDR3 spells CASSLYTKETQYF. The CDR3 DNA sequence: TGTGCCAGCAGCTTGTATACTAAAGAGACCCAGTACTTC.

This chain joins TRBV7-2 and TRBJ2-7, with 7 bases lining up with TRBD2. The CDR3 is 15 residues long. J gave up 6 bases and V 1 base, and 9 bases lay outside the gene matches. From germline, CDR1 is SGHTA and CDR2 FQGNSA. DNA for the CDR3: TGTGCCAGCAGCTTAGATTTGATAGCGGGCGTCGAGCAGTACTTC. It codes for CASSLDLIAGVEQYF. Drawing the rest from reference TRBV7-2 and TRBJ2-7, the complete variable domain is GAGVSQSPSNKVTEKGKDVELRCDPISGHTALYWYRQSLGQGLEFLIYFQGNSAPDKSGLPSDRFSAERTGGSVSTLTIQRTQQEDSAVYLCASSLDLIAGVEQYFGPGTRLTVT.

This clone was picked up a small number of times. The CDR3 loop is CAIKGADRVEGYTF. CDR3 nucleotides: TGTGCCATCAAGGGAGCGGACAGGGTGGAGGGCTACACCTTC. The gene calls are TRBV10-3 and TRBJ1-2, with 8 bases lining up with TRBD1. The CDR3 loop spans 14 amino acids. The junction had 12 bases not matched to a gene; V was cut back by 7 bases and J by 8 bases. The germline V gene encodes CDR1 ENHRY and CDR2 SYGVKD.

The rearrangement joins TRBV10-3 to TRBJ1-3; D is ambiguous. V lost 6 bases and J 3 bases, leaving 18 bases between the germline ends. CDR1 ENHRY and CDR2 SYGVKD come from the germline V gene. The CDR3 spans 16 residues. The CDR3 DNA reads TGTGCCATCAGGCCGGGAGCCATCTCTGGTGGAAACACCATATATTTT. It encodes CAIRPGAISGGNTIYF.

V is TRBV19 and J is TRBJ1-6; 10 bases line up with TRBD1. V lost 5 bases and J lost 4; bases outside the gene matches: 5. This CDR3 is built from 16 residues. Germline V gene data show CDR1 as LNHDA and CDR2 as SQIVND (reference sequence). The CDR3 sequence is CASSLDRGGYNSPLHF. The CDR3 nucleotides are TGTGCCAGTAGTTTGGACAGGGGGGGATATAATTCACCCCTCCACTTT.

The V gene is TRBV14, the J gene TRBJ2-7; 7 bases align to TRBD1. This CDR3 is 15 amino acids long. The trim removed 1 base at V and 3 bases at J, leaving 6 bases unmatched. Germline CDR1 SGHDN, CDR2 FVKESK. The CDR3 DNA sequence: TGTGCCAGCAGCCAAGGACTTGGGACAGACTACGAGCAGTACTTC. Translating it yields CASSQGLGTDYEQYF.

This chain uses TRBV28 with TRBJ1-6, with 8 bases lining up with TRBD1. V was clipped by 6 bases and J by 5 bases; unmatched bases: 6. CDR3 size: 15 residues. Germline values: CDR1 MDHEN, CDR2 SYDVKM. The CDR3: CASRMGQVNNSPLHF. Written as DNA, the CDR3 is TGTGCCAGCAGAATGGGACAGGTGAATAATTCACCCCTCCACTTT. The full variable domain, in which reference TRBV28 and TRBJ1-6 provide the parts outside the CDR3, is DVKVTQSSRYLVKRTGEKVFLECVQDMDHENMFWYRQDPGLGLRLIYFSYDVKMKEKGDIPEGYSVSREKKERFSLILESASTNQTSMYLCASRMGQVNNSPLHFGNGTRLTVT.

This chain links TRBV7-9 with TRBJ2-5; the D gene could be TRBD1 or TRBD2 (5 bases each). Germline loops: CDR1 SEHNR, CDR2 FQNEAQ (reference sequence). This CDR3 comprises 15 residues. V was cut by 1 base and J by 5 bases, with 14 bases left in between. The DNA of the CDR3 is TGTGCCAGCAGCTTAGGCTCAGGGACGTTTGAGACCCAGTACTTC. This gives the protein CASSLGSGTFETQYF.

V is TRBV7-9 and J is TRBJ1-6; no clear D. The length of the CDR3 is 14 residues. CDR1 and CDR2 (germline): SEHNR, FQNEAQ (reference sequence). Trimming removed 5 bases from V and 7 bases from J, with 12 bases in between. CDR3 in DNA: TGTGCCAGCAGCGCGAGGGAGTTCAATTCACCCCTCCACTTT. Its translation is CASSAREFNSPLHF.

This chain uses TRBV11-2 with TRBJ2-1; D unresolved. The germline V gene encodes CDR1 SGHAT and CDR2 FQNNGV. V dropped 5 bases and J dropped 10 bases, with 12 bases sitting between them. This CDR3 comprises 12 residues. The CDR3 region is CASSHQTNEQFF. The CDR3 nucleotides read TGTGCCAGCAGCCACCAAACCAACGAGCAGTTCTTC.

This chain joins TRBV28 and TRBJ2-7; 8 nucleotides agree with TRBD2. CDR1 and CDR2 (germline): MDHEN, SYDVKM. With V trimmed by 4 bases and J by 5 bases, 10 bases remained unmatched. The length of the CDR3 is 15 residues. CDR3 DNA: TGTGCCAGCAGTTCACCGACGGGACTAGTGCACGAGCAGTACTTC. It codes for CASSSPTGLVHEQYF.

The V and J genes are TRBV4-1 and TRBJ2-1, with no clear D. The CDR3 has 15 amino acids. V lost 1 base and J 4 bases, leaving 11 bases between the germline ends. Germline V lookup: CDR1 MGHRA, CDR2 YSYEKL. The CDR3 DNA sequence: TGCGCCAGCAGCCAAGCCAGGACCGTATACAATGAGCAGTTCTTC. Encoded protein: CASSQARTVYNEQFF.

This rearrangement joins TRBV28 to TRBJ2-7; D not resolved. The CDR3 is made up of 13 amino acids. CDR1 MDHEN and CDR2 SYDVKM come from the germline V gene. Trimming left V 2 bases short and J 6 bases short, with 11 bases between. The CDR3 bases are TGTGCCAGCAGTTTAGAGTGGGATTTCGAGCAGTACTTC. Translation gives CASSLEWDFEQYF. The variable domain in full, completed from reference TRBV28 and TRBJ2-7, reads DVKVTQSSRYLVKRTGEKVFLECVQDMDHENMFWYRQDPGLGLRLIYFSYDVKMKEKGDIPEGYSVSREKKERFSLILESASTNQTSMYLCASSLEWDFEQYFGPGTRLTVT.

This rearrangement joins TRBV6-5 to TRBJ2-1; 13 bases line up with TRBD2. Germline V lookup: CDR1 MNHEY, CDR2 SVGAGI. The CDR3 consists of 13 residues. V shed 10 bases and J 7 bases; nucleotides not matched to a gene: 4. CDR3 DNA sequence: TGTGCCATGGGACTAGCGGGAAAAAATGAGCAGTTCTTC. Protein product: CAMGLAGKNEQFF.

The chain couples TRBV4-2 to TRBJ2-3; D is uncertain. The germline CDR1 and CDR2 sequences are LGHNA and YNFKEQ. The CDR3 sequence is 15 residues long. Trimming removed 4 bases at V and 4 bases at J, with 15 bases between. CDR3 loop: CASSPLPTPADTQYF. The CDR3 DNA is TGTGCCAGCAGCCCCCTCCCGACGCCGGCAGATACGCAGTATTTT.

In nucleotides, the CDR3 is TGTGCCAGCAGGCACAGGGTGGAGGACACTGAAGCTTTCTTT. It is translated as CASRHRVEDTEAFF. This chain uses TRBV6-5 with TRBJ1-1; D perhaps matches TRBD1 (6 bases). The CDR3 sequence is 14 residues long. Germline loops: CDR1 MNHEY, CDR2 SVGAGI. V lost 6 bases, J lost 3 bases, and 14 bases lay in between.

The CDR3 protein is CASSQGATSGNTIYF. The CDR3 DNA is TGTGCCAGCAGCCAGGGTGCAACCTCTGGAAACACCATATATTTT. V and J are TRBV3-1 (or the pseudogene TRBV3-2) and TRBJ1-3; unclear D gene. Germline CDR1 and CDR2: LGHDT and YNNKEL (reference sequence). V dropped 3 bases and J dropped 0 bases, with 9 bases sitting between them. This CDR3 contains 15 residues.

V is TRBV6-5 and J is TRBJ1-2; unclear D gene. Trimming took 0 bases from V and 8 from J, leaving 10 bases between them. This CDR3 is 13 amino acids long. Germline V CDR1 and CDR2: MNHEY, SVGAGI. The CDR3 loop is CASSYSGVRGYTF. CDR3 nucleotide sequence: TGTGCCAGCAGTTACTCTGGGGTCCGGGGCTACACCTTC.

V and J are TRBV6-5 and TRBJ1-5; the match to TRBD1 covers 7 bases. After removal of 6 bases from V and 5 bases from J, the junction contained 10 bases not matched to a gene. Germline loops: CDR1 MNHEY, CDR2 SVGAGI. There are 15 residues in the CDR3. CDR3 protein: CASRLTGTAYQPQHF. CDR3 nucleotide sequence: TGTGCCAGCAGACTCACCGGGACAGCTTATCAGCCCCAGCATTTT.

Written as DNA, the CDR3 is TGTGCCAGCAGCCAAGGGGCGGGCCCGCAGGCTTTCTTT. Translating gives CASSQGAGPQAFF. This sequence joins TRBV3-1 (or the pseudogene TRBV3-2) and TRBJ1-1; D gene ambiguous. CDR1 and CDR2 from the germline V gene are LGHDT and YNNKEL (reference sequence). V shed 1 base and J shed 11 bases, with 14 bases lying between them. The CDR3 covers 13 residues.

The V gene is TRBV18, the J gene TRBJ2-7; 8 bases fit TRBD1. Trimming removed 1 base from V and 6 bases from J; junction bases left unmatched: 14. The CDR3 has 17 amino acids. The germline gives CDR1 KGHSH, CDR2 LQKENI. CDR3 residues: CASSPLPGQGGPTEQYF. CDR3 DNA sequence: TGTGCCAGCTCACCACTTCCCGGACAGGGCGGGCCCACCGAGCAGTACTTC.